This T cell receptor beta chain was found in a study of blood T cell repertoires in COVID-19. Across the study: PBMCs, B-cell-depleted T cells, or T cells provided the cDNA or gDNA that made up the material.

The CDR3 totals 13 residues. Germline CDR1 reads MNHEY; CDR2 reads SVGAGI. V was clipped by 6 bases and J by 10 bases, with 16 bases between them. Adults between roughly 18 and 95 years of age took part from about two dozen US areas. In assigning cohorts, the study relied on participant-reported clinical history. The recovered donors of Cohort 3 showed two negative PCRs, clearance, or symptom resolution. Data came from immunoSEQ multiplex PCR; TCRdb stores just in-frame clones and leaves some out. The top ten hold 1.3% of the sample, which has about 380,000 clones, around 87% seen once. The sample taken for sequencing was PBMCs or T cells enriched from blood (not recorded which). The receptor was derived from a man aged 25 to 40 who had recovered from COVID-19. V is TRBV6-5 and J is TRBJ2-1; possible D gene TRBD1, 6 bases. Here the CDR3 DNA reads TGTGCCAGCAGGTGGACAGCCGTCTCGGAGCAGTTCTTC. Translation: CASRWTAVSEQFF.